The rows below give T cell receptor beta chains drawn from one sample of a study of blood T cell repertoires in COVID-19. Profiled with immunoSEQ multiplex PCR; TCRdb holds only in-frame clones, not every one. The sample records some 70,000 clones, around 91% being singletons. Source material: peripheral blood. The receptors were gathered from a man aged 50 to 59 with acute or convalescent COVID-19. Both conserved end residues are part of each CDR3. The D gene is left open where the match is weak. Clone size is shown for a subset of rows, as once, few, many or a class of expanded clone.

>TRBJ1-2|TRBD1|TRBV4-1|-
TGCGCCAGCAGCCAAGAATGGTACGGGATGTCCGCAGGGGGCGCGGGCGGCTACACCTTC
CASSQEWYGMSAGGAGGYTF
>TRBJ2-1|TRBD2|TRBV19|-
TGTGCCAGTAGTATGGGGACTAGAAAATACAATGAGCAGTTCTTC
CASSMGTRKYNEQFF
>TRBJ1-2|TRBD1|TRBV7-2|once
TGTGCCAGCAGCCGCGGACAGGTTGTGGATGATGGCTACACCTTC
CASSRGQVVDDGYTF
>TRBJ1-4|-|TRBV3-1/TRBV3-2|-
TGTGCCAGCAGCCAAGATCGGGGGACCGGTAATGAAAAACTGTTTTTT
CASSQDRGTGNEKLFF
>TRBJ1-5|-|TRBV29-1|-
TGCAGCGCCCAGGACAGTTTGAATCAGCCCCAGCATTTT
CSAQDSLNQPQHF
>TRBJ1-5|TRBD1|TRBV19|-
TGTGCCAGTACCGGACAGGGGGGAGGTCAGCCCCAGCATTTT
CASTGQGGGQPQHF
>TRBJ1-3|-|TRBV10-3|-
TGTGCCATCCAGGGTCAGGGCACCATATATTTT
CAIQGQGTIYF
>TRBJ2-1|TRBD1|TRBV6-5|once
TGTGCCAGCTTTACAGGGGGCTCCTACAATGAGCAGTTCTTC
CASFTGGSYNEQFF
>TRBJ1-1|TRBD1|TRBV29-1|few
TGCAGCGTTGAACGCGACAGGGACACTGAAGCTTTCTTT
CSVERDRDTEAFF
>TRBJ1-3|-|TRBV18|-
TGTGCCAGCTCACCAAGAGACACCAGCTCTGGAAACACCATATATTTT
CASSPRDTSSGNTIYF
>TRBJ1-6|-|TRBV6-5|-
TGTGCCAGCAGGGCGGCGGGGGGATATAATTCACCCCTCCACTTT
CASRAAGGYNSPLHF
>TRBJ1-6|TRBD1|TRBV7-8|-
TGTGCCAGCAGCCCCTTCGGGACAGGAGGAGATTCACCCCTCCACTTT
CASSPFGTGGDSPLHF
>TRBJ2-1|-|TRBV27|-
TGTGCCAGCAGACTGAGTCCGGGGAACAATGAGCAGTTCTTC
CASRLSPGNNEQFF
>TRBJ1-4|TRBD1|TRBV3-1/TRBV3-2|-
TGTGCCAGCAGCCACACAGGGGGCACTAATGAAAAACTGTTTTTT
CASSHTGGTNEKLFF
>TRBJ1-2|TRBD1|TRBV4-3|once
TGCGCCAGCAGCCAACCCGACAGGGAGGAGGGTGGCTACACCTTC
CASSQPDREEGGYTF
>TRBJ1-5|-|TRBV27|-
TGTGCCAGCAGCAAACAGGGCTCCGTATCGATGGGTATCAGCCCCCAGCATTTT
CASSKQGSVSMGISPQHF
>TRBJ1-5|-|TRBV18|once
TGTGCCAGCTCACCCATGGACAGAGGGCGCGGCAATCAGCCCCAGCATTTT
CASSPMDRGRGNQPQHF
>TRBJ1-1|TRBD1|TRBV28|-
TGTGCCAGCAGTTTATGGGGGACAGGGGCGAACACTGAAGCTTTCTTT
CASSLWGTGANTEAFF
>TRBJ2-3|-|TRBV9|-
TGTGCCAGCAGCGTAGATTGGGCCCCCAGCACAGATACGCAGTATTTT
CASSVDWAPSTDTQYF
>TRBJ2-7|TRBD1|TRBV28|-
TGTGCCAGCAGTCCCCAGGACAGGGGGAGGGAGCAGTACTTC
CASSPQDRGREQYF
>TRBJ1-4|TRBD1|TRBV6-5|-
TGTGCCAGCAGTTACGGGGGACAGGAGGGGGAAAAACTGTTTTTT
CASSYGGQEGEKLFF
>TRBJ1-4|TRBD1|TRBV27|-
TGTGCCAGCAGTACCCTCGGACAGGGAAGCTATGAAAAACTGTTTTTT
CASSTLGQGSYEKLFF
>TRBJ2-3|TRBD2|TRBV27|-
TGTGCCAGCAGTATGACTAGCGGGCACCATACGCAGTATTTT
CASSMTSGHHTQYF
>TRBJ2-1|TRBD1|TRBV24-1|-
TGTGCCACCAGTGACCGACAGGGCAATAGCGATGAGCAGTTCTTC
CATSDRQGNSDEQFF
>TRBJ1-5|-|TRBV5-1|-
TGCGCCAGCAGCATTGGGGGCGGCCAGCCCCAGCATTTT
CASSIGGGQPQHF
>TRBJ2-5|TRBD2|TRBV30|-
TGTGCCTGGGGCCTGGGGGGGGGAGAGACCCAGTACTTC
CAWGLGGGETQYF
>TRBJ2-3|-|TRBV21-1|-
TGTGCCAGCAGCAAAGTTTTTAACAAGACTAGCACAGATACGCAGTATTTT
CASSKVFNKTSTDTQYF
>TRBJ2-1|TRBD2|TRBV10-3|-
TGTGCCATCAGTGTTGATAGCGGGGGGCGGCCTGAGCAGTTCTTC
CAISVDSGGRPEQFF
>TRBJ1-2|-|TRBV28|-
TGTGCCAGCAGATTAAACAGCTATGGCTACACCTTC
CASRLNSYGYTF
>TRBJ1-5|TRBD1|TRBV28|-
TGTGCCAGCAGTTCGGGACAGGGGGCGAGCAATCAGCCCCAGCATTTT
CASSSGQGASNQPQHF
>TRBJ2-3|TRBD1|TRBV24-1|-
TGTGCCACCAGTGAAGCCGGGACAGGGTCCACAGATACGCAGTATTTT
CATSEAGTGSTDTQYF
>TRBJ1-1|-|TRBV11-3|-
TGTGCCAGCAGCTTGCAGGGCTGGGCTTTCTTT
CASSLQGWAFF
>TRBJ1-6|-|TRBV5-4|-
TGTGCCAGCAGTTCTACAGAATATAATTCACCCCTCCACTTT
CASSSTEYNSPLHF
>TRBJ1-6|TRBD1|TRBV10-3|-
TGTGCCATCAGTGAGTCACCCGGGACAGGGACTTCACCCCTCCACTTT
CAISESPGTGTSPLHF
>TRBJ1-2|TRBD1|TRBV19|-
TGTGCCAGTAGTATGAAGGCAGGGGGCGGGTATGGCTACACCTTC
CASSMKAGGGYGYTF
>TRBJ2-2|TRBD2|TRBV5-1|-
TGCGCCAGCAGCTTGGATCTAGCGGTCACCGGGGAGCTGTTTTTT
CASSLDLAVTGELFF
>TRBJ1-3|-|TRBV29-1|medium-sized
TGCAGCGTTATTAAAGACTGGAGCTCTGGAAACACCATATATTTT
CSVIKDWSSGNTIYF
>TRBJ2-2|TRBD2|TRBV5-1|-
TGCGCCAGCAGCCTTGGGACTAGCGGGACCGGGGAGCTGTTTTTT
CASSLGTSGTGELFF
>TRBJ1-5|TRBD1|TRBV7-8|-
TGTGCCAGCAGCTTAGTTGGGACAGCTGATCAGCCCCAGCATTTT
CASSLVGTADQPQHF
>TRBJ1-5|-|TRBV29-1|-
TGCAGCGCAGCCTACAGAGTCAATCAGCCCCAGCATTTT
CSAAYRVNQPQHF
>TRBJ1-1|TRBD1|TRBV27|-
TGTGCCAGCACCGGAAGGCGACAGGGTCGGCACACTGAAGCTTTCTTT
CASTGRRQGRHTEAFF
>TRBJ2-7|-|TRBV14|-
TGTGCCAGCAGCGCCAATCCGGGACTTTCGTCCTACGAGCAGTACTTC
CASSANPGLSSYEQYF